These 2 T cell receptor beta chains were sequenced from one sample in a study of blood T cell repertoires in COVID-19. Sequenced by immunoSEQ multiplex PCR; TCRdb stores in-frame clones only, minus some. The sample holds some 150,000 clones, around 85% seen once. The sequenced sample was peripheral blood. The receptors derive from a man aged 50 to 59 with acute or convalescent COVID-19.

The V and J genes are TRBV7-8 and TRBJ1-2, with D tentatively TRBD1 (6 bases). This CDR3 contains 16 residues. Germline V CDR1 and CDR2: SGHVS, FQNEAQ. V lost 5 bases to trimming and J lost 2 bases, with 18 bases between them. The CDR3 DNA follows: TGTGCCAGCAGCCCCCTTGGGTCAGGGACAAACTATGGCTACACCTTC. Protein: CASSPLGSGTNYGYTF.

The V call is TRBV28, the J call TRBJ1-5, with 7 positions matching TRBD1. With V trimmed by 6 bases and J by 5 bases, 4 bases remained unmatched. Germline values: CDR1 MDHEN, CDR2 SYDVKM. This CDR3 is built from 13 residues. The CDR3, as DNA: TGTGCCAGCAGAGGACAGGCCCATCAGCCCCAGCATTTT. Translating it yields CASRGQAHQPQHF.